This T cell receptor beta chain was recovered during a study of long-term antiretroviral therapy in people with HIV. General study points: Dominance of pre-ART expanded clones persisted, fluctuating and often declining after ART. Repertoires from HIV showed CDR3 length ranges narrower than those of controls. Subsequent to ART, diversity was augmented yet persisted below that of transplant donor controls.

The junction had 2 bases not matched to a gene; V was cut back by 0 bases and J by 3 bases. The CDR3 length is 14 residues. Germline assignment: CDR1 SGDLS and CDR2 YYNGEE. The libraries were made with immunoSEQ v3.0 at survey level. Some clones are missing from TCRdb's copy, which holds only in-frame ones; the method was immunoSEQ multiplex PCR. Of about 25,000 clones listed, 75% to 90% are singletons. Everyone in the study who had HIV was treated in the United States. About this clone: Its specificity is not known.

The chain has TRBV9 and TRBJ1-2, with TRBD1 matching 7 bases. The clonotype was recovered from a man over 45 with HIV. Sequenced material: unsorted PBMCs, taken 2.9 years after starting antiretroviral therapy. DNA of the CDR3: TGTGCCAGCAGCGTAGGAGGGGGCGACTATGGCTACACCTTC. Its protein is CASSVGGGDYGYTF.